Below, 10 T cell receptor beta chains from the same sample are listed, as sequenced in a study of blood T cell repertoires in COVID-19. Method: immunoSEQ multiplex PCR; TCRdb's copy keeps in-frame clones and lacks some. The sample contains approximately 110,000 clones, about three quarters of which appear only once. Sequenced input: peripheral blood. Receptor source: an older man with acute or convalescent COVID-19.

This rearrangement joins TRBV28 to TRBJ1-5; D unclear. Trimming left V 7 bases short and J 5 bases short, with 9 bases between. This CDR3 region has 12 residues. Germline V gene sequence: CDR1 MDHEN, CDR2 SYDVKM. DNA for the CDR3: TGTGCCAGCACAGAACTAGATCAGCCCCAGCATTTT. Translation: CASTELDQPQHF.

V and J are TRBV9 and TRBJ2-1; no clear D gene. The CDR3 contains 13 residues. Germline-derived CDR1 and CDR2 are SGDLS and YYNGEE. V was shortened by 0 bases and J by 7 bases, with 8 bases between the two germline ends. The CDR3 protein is CASSVAQYNEQFF. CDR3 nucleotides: TGTGCCAGCAGCGTAGCACAGTATAATGAGCAGTTCTTC.

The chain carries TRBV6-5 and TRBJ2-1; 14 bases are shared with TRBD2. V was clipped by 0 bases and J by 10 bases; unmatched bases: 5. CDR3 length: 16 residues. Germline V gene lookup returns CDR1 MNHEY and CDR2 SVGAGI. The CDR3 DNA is TGTGCCAGCAGTTACTCGAAAGGGACTAGCGGGAGCGAGCAGTTCTTC. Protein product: CASSYSKGTSGSEQFF.

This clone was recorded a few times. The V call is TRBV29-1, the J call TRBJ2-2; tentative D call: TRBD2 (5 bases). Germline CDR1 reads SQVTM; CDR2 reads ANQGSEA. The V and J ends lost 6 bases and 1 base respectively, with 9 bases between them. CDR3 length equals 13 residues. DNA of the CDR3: TGCAGCGTCCGAAGCGGGAACACCGGGGAGCTGTTTTTT. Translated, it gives CSVRSGNTGELFF.

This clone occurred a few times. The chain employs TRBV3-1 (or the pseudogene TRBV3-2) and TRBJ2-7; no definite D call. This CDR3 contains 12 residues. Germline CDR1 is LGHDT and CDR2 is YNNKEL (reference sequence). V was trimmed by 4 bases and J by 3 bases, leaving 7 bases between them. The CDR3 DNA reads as TGTGCCAGCAGCCGAGGTGGCTACGAGCAGTACTTC. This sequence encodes CASSRGGYEQYF.

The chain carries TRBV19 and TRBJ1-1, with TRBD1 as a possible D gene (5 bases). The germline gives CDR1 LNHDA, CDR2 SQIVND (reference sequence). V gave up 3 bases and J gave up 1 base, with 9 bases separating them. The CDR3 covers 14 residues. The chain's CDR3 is CASSIGTKNTEAFF. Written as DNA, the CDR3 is TGTGCCAGTAGTATTGGGACTAAGAACACTGAAGCTTTCTTT.

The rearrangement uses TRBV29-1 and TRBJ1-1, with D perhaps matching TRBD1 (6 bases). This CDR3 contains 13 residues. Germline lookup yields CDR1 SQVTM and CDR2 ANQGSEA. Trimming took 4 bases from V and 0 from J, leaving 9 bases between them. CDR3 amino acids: CSVGTVMNTEAFF. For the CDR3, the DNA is TGCAGCGTTGGGACAGTGATGAACACTGAAGCTTTCTTT.

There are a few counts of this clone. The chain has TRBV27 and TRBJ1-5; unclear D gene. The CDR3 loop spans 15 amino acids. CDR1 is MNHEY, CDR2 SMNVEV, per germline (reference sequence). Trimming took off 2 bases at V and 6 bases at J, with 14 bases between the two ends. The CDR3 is CASSLGGGPSQPQHF. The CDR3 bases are TGTGCCAGCAGTTTAGGAGGCGGTCCCAGTCAGCCCCAGCATTTT.

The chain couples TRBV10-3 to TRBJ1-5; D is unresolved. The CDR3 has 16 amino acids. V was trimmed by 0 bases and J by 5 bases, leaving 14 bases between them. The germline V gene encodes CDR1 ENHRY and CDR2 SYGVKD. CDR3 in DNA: TGTGCCATCAGTGAGTCGGCGGTAATCATGGATCAGCCCCAGCATTTT. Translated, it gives CAISESAVIMDQPQHF.

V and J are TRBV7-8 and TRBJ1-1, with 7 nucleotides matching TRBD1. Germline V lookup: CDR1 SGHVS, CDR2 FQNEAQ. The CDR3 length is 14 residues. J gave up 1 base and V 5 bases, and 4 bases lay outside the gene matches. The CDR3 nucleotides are TGTGCCAGCAGCATCGGGACAGCGAACACTGAAGCTTTCTTT. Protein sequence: CASSIGTANTEAFF.